Listed below are T cell receptor beta chains from one sample, sequenced in a study of shared clonotypes between healthy human individuals. Profiled with immunoSEQ multiplex PCR; TCRdb holds only in-frame clones, not every one. Of about 2.1 million clones detected, 80% to 95% appear once; the ten largest clones hold about 1.7%. Specimen: naive CD8+ T cells from PBMCs. These receptors were taken from a man aged 18 to 29 in good health. Some clones in this sample may be carry-over from other donors' samples. CDR3s include the opening cysteine and the closing phenylalanine or tryptophan. Fields, in order: J gene, clone size, V gene, D gene, CDR3 DNA, CDR3 protein. D genes are given only for firm matches. Rows may omit the clone size; those that give it use once, few, many or a size class.

>TRBJ2-1|NA|TRBV9|TRBD2
TGTGCCAGCGGAGCTAGACTAGCGGGAGATGCGCGGGAGCAGTTCTTC
CASGARLAGDAREQFF
>TRBJ2-1|NA|TRBV28|NA
TGTGCCAGCAGTTGGCTAGGAATCAATGAGCAGTTCTTC
CASSWLGINEQFF
>TRBJ2-1|NA|TRBV28|TRBD2
TGTGCCAGCAGTAAACTAGCGGGAGTCGGGAATGAGCAGTTCTTC
CASSKLAGVGNEQFF
>TRBJ2-4|once|TRBV5-4|TRBD2
TGTGCCAGCAGCTCGGGACTAGCGGGAGTTAGAGTCATTCAGTACTTC
CASSSGLAGVRVIQYF
>TRBJ2-7|NA|TRBV6-1|NA
TGTGCCAGCAGTGAAGGTCTAGAGGGGAACTACGAGCAGTACTTC
CASSEGLEGNYEQYF
>TRBJ2-7|NA|TRBV28|TRBD2
TGTGCCAGCAGACCTAGCGGGGCGTCCTACGAGCAGTACTTC
CASRPSGASYEQYF
>TRBJ2-1|NA|TRBV28|TRBD2
TGTGCCAGCAGTATACTAGCGGGAGGGTACAATGAGCAGTTCTTC
CASSILAGGYNEQFF
>TRBJ1-1|NA|TRBV28|NA
TGTGCCAGCAGTTTATCAGGGGAGCCAGCTTTCTTT
CASSLSGEPAFF
>TRBJ2-7|NA|TRBV6-1|NA
TGTGCCAGCTCAAAAAGCCAGAGAACCTACGAGCAGTACTTC
CASSKSQRTYEQYF
>TRBJ2-7|once|TRBV6-1|TRBD2
TGTGCCAGCAGTGAACTAGCGGGAGGTGCTCTCGAGCAGTACTTC
CASSELAGGALEQYF
>TRBJ2-5|NA|TRBV15|NA
TGTGCCACCAGCAGAGCCGCAGTCCAAGAGACCCAGTACTTC
CATSRAAVQETQYF
>TRBJ2-7|NA|TRBV7-9|NA
TGTGCCAGCAGCCAAACCCCGGGGGAGCAGTACTTC
CASSQTPGEQYF
>TRBJ1-1|NA|TRBV6-5|NA
TGTGCCACCCGGGAGGTGAACACTGAAGCTTTCTTT
CATREVNTEAFF
>TRBJ2-7|NA|TRBV25-1|TRBD2
TGTGCCAGCAGTGATTTACTAGCGGTCGAGCAGTACTTC
CASSDLLAVEQYF
>TRBJ1-4|NA|TRBV28|NA
TGTGCCAGCAGTATCACAACTAATGAAAAACTGTTTTTT
CASSITTNEKLFF
>TRBJ1-5|NA|TRBV12-5|NA
TGTGCTAGTGGTCTGGACCGGCATCAGCCCCAGCATTTT
CASGLDRHQPQHF
>TRBJ1-2|NA|TRBV19|NA
TGTGCCAGTAGTCTACCGGCGACCGAGTATGGCTACACCTTC
CASSLPATEYGYTF
>TRBJ1-2|NA|TRBV7-8|NA
TGTGCCAGCAGCGGCGGAGGCGTTTACTATGGCTACACCTTC
CASSGGGVYYGYTF
>TRBJ2-7|NA|TRBV7-3|NA
TGTGCCAGCAGCTTGGGCGCAAACTACGAGCAGTACTTC
CASSLGANYEQYF
>TRBJ2-1|NA|TRBV27|TRBD2
TGTGCCAGCAGTCCTTCGGGGACTACCTTTTCTGTAGAGCAGTTCTTC
CASSPSGTTFSVEQFF
>TRBJ2-7|NA|TRBV27|NA
TGTGCCAGCAGTTTAATGGGACGAGACTACGAGCAGTACTTC
CASSLMGRDYEQYF
>TRBJ2-7|NA|TRBV29-1|NA
TGCAGCGTGGCCGGGACGGCCGGGATCAATTACTTC
CSVAGTAGINYF
>TRBJ1-1|NA|TRBV27|NA
TGTGCCAGCAGTTTAAAGGGGAACACTGAAGCTTTCTTT
CASSLKGNTEAFF
>TRBJ2-7|NA|TRBV13|NA
TGTGCCAGCAGCGCGCCCCTCTCCTACGAGCAGTACTTC
CASSAPLSYEQYF
>TRBJ2-7|NA|TRBV29-1|NA
TGCAGCGTTATACTACACACTACTTCCTACGAGCAGTACTTC
CSVILHTTSYEQYF
>TRBJ2-7|NA|TRBV29-1|TRBD2
TGCAGCGGCCTCTCTTCCGGGAGGGAAACTTCCTACGAGCAGTACTTC
CSGLSSGRETSYEQYF
>TRBJ2-1|NA|TRBV6-4|TRBD2
TGTGCCAGCAGTGACTGGGGGACTAGCGCCTACAATGAGCAGTTCTTC
CASSDWGTSAYNEQFF
>TRBJ2-7|NA|TRBV7-3|TRBD1
TGTGCCAGCAGCTCGGGACAGGGGACGACCGAGCAGTACTTC
CASSSGQGTTEQYF
>TRBJ2-7|NA|TRBV2|NA
TGTGCCAGCAGTGACATCAGGGGTCTCAGGTACGAGCAGTACTTC
CASSDIRGLRYEQYF
>TRBJ2-7|once|TRBV27|NA
TGTGCCAGCAGTTTCGGACTTTTCTACGAGCAGTACTTC
CASSFGLFYEQYF
>TRBJ2-7|NA|TRBV25-1|TRBD1
TGTGCCAGCAGTGAATGGGGGACAGGCCCTAACGAGCAGTACTTC
CASSEWGTGPNEQYF
>TRBJ2-5|NA|TRBV27|NA
TGTGCCAGCTCAACGACCAGGGGTGGGCAGACCCAGTACTTC
CASSTTRGGQTQYF
>TRBJ2-7|once|TRBV11-1|TRBD1
TGTGCCAGCAGCTCACCGACAGGGGGTGGTTTCTACGAGCAGTACTTC
CASSSPTGGGFYEQYF
>TRBJ2-7|NA|TRBV4-2|NA
TGTGCCAGCAGCCAAGATATTGCCGGGCGAAGCTCCTACGAGCAGTACTTC
CASSQDIAGRSSYEQYF
>TRBJ1-5|NA|TRBV28|NA
TGTGCCAGCAGGCGGGTAACGCGGGATCAGCCCCAGCATTTT
CASRRVTRDQPQHF
>TRBJ2-6|NA|TRBV27|NA
TGTGCCAGCAGTTTAGGAGGGGGCTCTGGGGCCAACGTCCTGACTTTC
CASSLGGGSGANVLTF
>TRBJ2-7|NA|TRBV7-6|NA
TGTGCCAGCAGCGCCGGGCCGGAGCAAAGCTCCTACGAGCAGTACTTC
CASSAGPEQSSYEQYF
>TRBJ2-1|NA|TRBV12-5|NA
TGTGCTAGTGGTCTTGACAGGAGGAATGAGCAGTTCTTC
CASGLDRRNEQFF
>TRBJ2-1|NA|TRBV5-1|NA
TGCGCCAGCAGCTTGGTGGAGGGCGGGTACAATGAGCAGTTCTTC
CASSLVEGGYNEQFF
>TRBJ2-7|NA|TRBV4-1|TRBD2
TGCGCCAGCAGCCACAGAACCGGGACTAGCGTCTACGAGCAGTACTTC
CASSHRTGTSVYEQYF
>TRBJ2-3|NA|TRBV10-3|NA
TGTGCCATCAGTGAGGAGGGTTCCGCGATAGATACGCAGTATTTT
CAISEEGSAIDTQYF
>TRBJ1-2|NA|TRBV4-1|NA
TGCGCCAGCAGCCCTGTAGGAACAAACTATGGCTACACCTTC
CASSPVGTNYGYTF